The rows below give T cell receptor beta chains drawn from one sample of a study of cytomegalovirus exposure and HLA in healthy donors. Generated by immunoSEQ multiplex PCR, the TCRdb table keeps only in-frame clones and is missing some. In the table there are tens of thousands of clones, approximately 80% of which are singletons. The material sequenced was PBMCs. All receptors come from a female donor in good health and CMV-seronegative. The CDR3 runs from the conserved cysteine through the conserved F or W. The D gene is left open where the match is weak. The size entry is marked missing in some rows and otherwise reads once, few, many or a size class.

>TRBJ2-3|-|TRBV27|TRBD1
TGTGCCAGCAGCAACCCCGGGACAGGGGGCAATAGGGATACGCAGTATTTT
CASSNPGTGGNRDTQYF
>TRBJ1-6|-|TRBV7-9|TRBD1
TGTGCCAGCAGCCCCAAAGGGGGCAACGGCAATTCACCCCTCCACTTT
CASSPKGGNGNSPLHF
>TRBJ1-1|few|TRBV20-1|TRBD1
TGCAGTGCTAGTGACAGGGCTGAAGCTTTCTTT
CSASDRAEAFF
>TRBJ2-7|once|TRBV6-5|TRBD1
TGTGCCAGCAGCCAGGGACAGGCGGGCGAGCAGTACTTC
CASSQGQAGEQYF
>TRBJ1-5|-|TRBV9|-
TGTGCCAGCAGCGTGACAGGTAATAGCAATCAGCCCCAGCATTTT
CASSVTGNSNQPQHF
>TRBJ2-1|-|TRBV7-3|-
TGTGCCAGCAGCTCACCGGGGGTTGCCTCCAATGAGCAGTTCTTC
CASSSPGVASNEQFF
>TRBJ2-3|-|TRBV27|-
TGTGCCAGCAGTCCCGCACTATACCACACAGATACGCAGTATTTT
CASSPALYHTDTQYF
>TRBJ1-5|few|TRBV11-2|-
TGTGCCAGCAGCTTAGGTCCAAGCCAGCCCCAGCATTTT
CASSLGPSQPQHF
>TRBJ2-3|-|TRBV12-5|-
TGTGCTAGTGGTTTGGGGGCCCTGGTCGTGGGGGCGAACACAGATACGCAGTATTTT
CASGLGALVVGANTDTQYF
>TRBJ1-1|-|TRBV7-3|TRBD1
TGTGCCAGCAGCGCTCAGGGACAGCTGAACACTGAAGCTTTCTTT
CASSAQGQLNTEAFF
>TRBJ1-2|few|TRBV27|TRBD1
TGTGCCAGCAGCCCTCCGGGACAGCCCTATGGCTACACCTTC
CASSPPGQPYGYTF
>TRBJ2-3|few|TRBV7-9|TRBD2
TGTGCCAGCAGCTTTACTAGCGGGGGGGTGCGAGATACGCAGTATTTT
CASSFTSGGVRDTQYF
>TRBJ1-6|-|TRBV7-2|-
TGTGCCAGCAGCTTAGTAATAGGGGTGAATTCACCCCTCCACTTT
CASSLVIGVNSPLHF
>TRBJ1-1|few|TRBV6-6|TRBD1
TGTGCCAGCCGGGACAGTTCCATCAGCACTGAAGCTTTCTTT
CASRDSSISTEAFF
>TRBJ2-7|-|TRBV4-2|TRBD2
TGTGCCAGCAGCCAAGATATGTTACTAGCGGGCGACTACGAGCAGTACTTC
CASSQDMLLAGDYEQYF
>TRBJ1-1|-|TRBV9|TRBD1
TGTGCCAGCAGCCCCGGACAGGGCAGGACGAGTGAAGCTTTCTTT
CASSPGQGRTSEAFF
>TRBJ2-3|-|TRBV9|TRBD2
TGTGCCAGCAGCGTAGGGGGCGGGGGGGCCGCTGATACGCAGTATTTT
CASSVGGGGAADTQYF
>TRBJ1-1|few|TRBV7-9|TRBD1
TGTGCCAGCAGCTTACATCAGGGGGCCCCTTTCTTT
CASSLHQGAPFF
>TRBJ1-2|-|TRBV7-2|-
TGTGCCAGCAGCTTAGCCGGAGACTATGGCTACACCTTC
CASSLAGDYGYTF
>TRBJ2-5|-|TRBV5-1|TRBD2
TGCGCCAGCCGACGAGAGGCGGGGGGTCAAGAGACCCAGTACTTC
CASRREAGGQETQYF
>TRBJ1-2|-|TRBV29-1|-
TGCAGCGTTGGGGGGACACTGAATAGGGTTAGTCGCGGCTACACCTTC
CSVGGTLNRVSRGYTF
>TRBJ1-1|-|TRBV27|TRBD1
TGTGCCAGCAGTTCAAACTGGGACAGAAGTAACACTGAAGCTTTCTTT
CASSSNWDRSNTEAFF
>TRBJ2-7|-|TRBV18|TRBD1
TGTGCCAGCTCCGTTACCCGGGACAGGGCCCACGAGCAGTACTTC
CASSVTRDRAHEQYF
>TRBJ2-3|-|TRBV29-1|TRBD2
TGCAGCGTGGATCGCGCGGGGGGCCCGAATACGCAGTATTTT
CSVDRAGGPNTQYF
>TRBJ2-1|few|TRBV4-1|TRBD2
TGCGCCAGCAGCCAACGAACTAGCGGAGAGAACAATGAGCAGTTCTTC
CASSQRTSGENNEQFF
>TRBJ2-7|-|TRBV5-1|-
TGCGCCAGCAGCCCAGATTACTACGAGCAGTACTTC
CASSPDYYEQYF
>TRBJ1-1|few|TRBV11-3|-
TGTGCCAGCAGCTTAGGCGGGTTCACTGAAGCTTTCTTT
CASSLGGFTEAFF
>TRBJ2-2|-|TRBV19|-
TGTGCCAGTAGTATTACCGTGGTGACGGCGGCGGCGAGCGGGGAGCTGTTTTTT
CASSITVVTAAASGELFF
>TRBJ1-1|-|TRBV15|-
TGTGCCACCTCCTTTACAGACCCCTACACTGAAGCTTTCTTT
CATSFTDPYTEAFF
>TRBJ2-3|-|TRBV27|-
TGTGCCAGCACCATCCACTCCGGGTCTAAGCAGTATTTT
CASTIHSGSKQYF
>TRBJ2-1|-|TRBV6-1|-
TGTGGGGGATGGTTTGGCGGGGACTACAATGAGCAGTTCTTC
CGGWFGGDYNEQFF
>TRBJ1-2|-|TRBV7-2|TRBD1
TGTGCCAGCAGCTTAGTAGGGACAGCGACCTATGGCTACACCTTC
CASSLVGTATYGYTF
>TRBJ1-1|few|TRBV7-9|-
TGTGCCAGCACCCAGGCTGGTATGAACACTGAAGCTTTCTTT
CASTQAGMNTEAFF
>TRBJ1-1|-|TRBV7-2|-
TGTGCCAGCAGCTTATTACAGGGGAACACTGAAGCTTTCTTT
CASSLLQGNTEAFF
>TRBJ1-1|-|TRBV28|TRBD1
TGTGCCAGCAGTTCGACAGGGGCACGAACTGAAGCTTTCTTT
CASSSTGARTEAFF